The 8 T cell receptor beta chains presented below share a single source sample, sequenced in a study of T cell responses to AZD1222 COVID-19 vaccine. TCRdb keeps only in-frame clones here, not all; method: immunoSEQ multiplex PCR. The sample holds about 220,000 clones; 90% to 95% are singletons and the top ten take around 1%. The specimen was peripheral blood, collected on day 0 of MenACWY control vaccination. These receptor sequences come from an adult in good health.

The rearrangement links TRBV19 to TRBJ1-5; D possibly corresponds to TRBD1 (6 bases). The CDR3 has 17 residues. The germline gives CDR1 LNHDA, CDR2 SQIVND (reference sequence). V was cut by 3 bases and J by 0 bases, with 15 bases left in between. The DNA for the CDR3 is TGTGCCAGTAGTATCCCGGGGGACATCTATAGCAATCAGCCCCAGCATTTT. Encoded protein: CASSIPGDIYSNQPQHF.

This rearrangement joins TRBV28 to TRBJ1-5; weak D call: TRBD1 (5 bases). Trimming took 6 bases from V and 2 from J, leaving 17 bases between them. CDR3 length equals 16 residues. CDR1 is MDHEN and CDR2 is SYDVKM in the germline V gene. The CDR3 DNA reads TGTGCCAGCAGACCACGGGGGAACATAGGCAATCAGCCCCAGCATTTT. It yields the protein CASRPRGNIGNQPQHF.

The gene calls are TRBV10-2 and TRBJ1-3; 11 bases are a match to TRBD1. Germline V gene sequence: CDR1 WSHSY, CDR2 SAAADI. Trimming at V came to 4 bases and at J to 4 bases, leaving 9 bases not matched to a gene. This CDR3 has 17 residues. This CDR3 is CASSASIRTGGGNTIYF. CDR3 nucleotides: TGCGCCAGCAGTGCTTCGATTCGGACAGGGGGCGGAAACACCATATATTTT.

This chain joins TRBV2 and TRBJ2-6; the D gene is possibly TRBD2 (5 bases). CDR1 and CDR2 (germline): SNHLY, FYNNEI. V shed 3 bases and J shed 0 bases, with 24 bases lying between them. The CDR3 spans 21 residues. The CDR3 spells CASSDSSGGLWSISGANVLTF. The CDR3 region has the DNA TGTGCCAGCAGTGATTCTTCAGGAGGCCTATGGTCAATCTCTGGGGCCAACGTCCTGACTTTC.

The rearrangement links TRBV11-2 to TRBJ1-6; D call uncertain. CDR3 length: 16 amino acids. Germline V gives CDR1 SGHAT, CDR2 FQNNGV. Trimming shortened V by 4 bases and J by 5 bases, and 15 bases separated the two germline ends. CDR3 sequence reads: CASSSSTRGNNSPLHF. CDR3 DNA sequence: TGTGCCAGCAGCTCTTCAACCCGCGGAAATAATTCACCCCTCCACTTT.

This chain uses TRBV7-2 with TRBJ2-3; tentatively, D is TRBD1 (6 bases). Per the germline V gene, CDR1 is SGHTA and CDR2 is FQGNSA. CDR3 size: 15 residues. V was cut by 0 bases and J by 8 bases, with 15 bases left in between. CDR3 amino acids: CASSLAQRIGGTQYF. In DNA, the CDR3 is TGTGCCAGCAGCTTAGCGCAACGAATAGGGGGTACGCAGTATTTT.

CDR3 sequence: CAPAQENTEAFF. The CDR3 nucleotides read TGTGCCCCAGCCCAGGAGAACACTGAAGCTTTCTTT. V gene TRBV12-3 or TRBV12-4 combines with J gene TRBJ1-1; D call uncertain. V was cut by 11 bases and J by 1 base, with 11 bases left in between. The CDR3 has 12 residues.

This chain links TRBV5-1 with TRBJ2-5; no firm D call. V was clipped by 0 bases and J by 1 base, with 4 bases between them. The CDR3 is made up of 13 amino acids. The germline V gene has CDR1 SGHRS and CDR2 YFSETQ. Here the CDR3 reads CASSLGGQETQYF. The CDR3 nucleotides are TGCGCCAGCAGCTTGGGGGGCCAAGAGACCCAGTACTTC.